This is a list of T cell receptor beta chains from one sample in a study of T cell responses to AZD1222 COVID-19 vaccine. Data came from immunoSEQ multiplex PCR; TCRdb stores just in-frame clones and leaves some out. The sample lists some 110,000 clones, around 82% seen once, with about 9.4% in the top ten. This material consisted of peripheral blood, taken on day 0 of AZD1222 vaccination. The origin of the receptors is an adult in good health. The CDR3 runs from the conserved cysteine through the conserved F or W. D genes are given only for firm matches. The size entry is marked missing in some rows and otherwise reads once, few, many or a size class.

D gene: NA; J gene: TRBJ2-3; V gene: TRBV7-2; clone size: NA; CDR3 protein: CASSFTFTDTQYF; CDR3 DNA: TGTGCCAGCAGCTTTACTTTCACAGATACGCAGTATTTT
D gene: TRBD1; J gene: TRBJ2-7; V gene: TRBV6-5; clone size: NA; CDR3 protein: CASYGQGTPEQYF; CDR3 DNA: TGTGCCTCCTACGGACAGGGGACACCAGAGCAGTACTTC
D gene: NA; J gene: TRBJ1-5; V gene: TRBV7-9; clone size: NA; CDR3 protein: CASSQGGRAQPQHF; CDR3 DNA: TGTGCCAGCAGCCAAGGGGGTAGGGCTCAGCCCCAGCATTTT
D gene: NA; J gene: TRBJ2-7; V gene: TRBV4-2; clone size: NA; CDR3 protein: CASSQGTGSSYEQYF; CDR3 DNA: TGTGCCAGCAGCCAAGGGACGGGGAGCTCCTACGAGCAGTACTTC
D gene: NA; J gene: TRBJ1-1; V gene: TRBV19; clone size: NA; CDR3 protein: CASTGGGSLNTEAFF; CDR3 DNA: TGTGCCAGTACGGGGGGGGGATCCTTGAACACTGAAGCTTTCTTT
D gene: NA; J gene: TRBJ2-6; V gene: TRBV5-6; clone size: NA; CDR3 protein: CASSLMGLAAGAGANVLTF; CDR3 DNA: TGTGCCAGCAGCTTGATGGGGCTAGCGGCAGGGGCTGGGGCCAACGTCCTGACTTTC
D gene: NA; J gene: TRBJ1-4; V gene: TRBV29-1; clone size: NA; CDR3 protein: CSVEAGVGATNEKLFF; CDR3 DNA: TGCAGCGTTGAGGCCGGGGTTGGGGCAACTAATGAAAAACTGTTTTTT
D gene: NA; J gene: TRBJ2-1; V gene: TRBV18; clone size: NA; CDR3 protein: CASSPQGGGLRNEQFF; CDR3 DNA: TGTGCCAGCTCACCACAAGGTGGGGGGCTGAGGAATGAGCAGTTCTTC
D gene: NA; J gene: TRBJ1-5; V gene: TRBV30; clone size: NA; CDR3 protein: CAWGDGQPQHF; CDR3 DNA: TGTGCCTGGGGGGACGGCCAGCCCCAGCATTTT
D gene: TRBD1; J gene: TRBJ2-1; V gene: TRBV6-5; clone size: NA; CDR3 protein: CASSYSGQSDNEQFF; CDR3 DNA: TGTGCCAGCAGTTACTCGGGACAGTCAGACAATGAGCAGTTCTTC
D gene: NA; J gene: TRBJ2-5; V gene: TRBV9; clone size: NA; CDR3 protein: CASSVGLDSRETQYF; CDR3 DNA: TGTGCCAGCAGCGTAGGGTTGGACTCTAGAGAGACCCAGTACTTC
D gene: NA; J gene: TRBJ1-2; V gene: TRBV12-3/TRBV12-4; clone size: few; CDR3 protein: CASSSQGSYGYTF; CDR3 DNA: TGTGCCAGCAGTTCCCAGGGATCCTATGGCTACACCTTC
D gene: NA; J gene: TRBJ1-4; V gene: TRBV4-1; clone size: few; CDR3 protein: CASSRFTGIGEKLFF; CDR3 DNA: TGCGCCAGCAGCCGCTTCACAGGGATCGGTGAAAAACTGTTTTTT
D gene: NA; J gene: TRBJ2-1; V gene: TRBV7-9; clone size: NA; CDR3 protein: CASSLRGSYNEQFF; CDR3 DNA: TGTGCCAGCAGCTTGCGGGGCTCCTACAATGAGCAGTTCTTC
D gene: NA; J gene: TRBJ2-7; V gene: TRBV7-2; clone size: NA; CDR3 protein: CASSYEPGQRAPYEQYF; CDR3 DNA: TGTGCCAGCAGCTATGAACCGGGACAAAGGGCCCCCTACGAGCAGTACTTC
D gene: NA; J gene: TRBJ2-3; V gene: TRBV7-6; clone size: once; CDR3 protein: CASSLGYYTDTQYF; CDR3 DNA: TGTGCCAGCAGCTTGGGGTACTACACAGATACGCAGTATTTT
D gene: NA; J gene: TRBJ2-1; V gene: TRBV23-1; clone size: NA; CDR3 protein: CASSQSRGGGGTYNEQFF; CDR3 DNA: TGCGCCAGCAGTCAATCCCGGGGCGGAGGGGGAACCTACAATGAGCAGTTCTTC
D gene: TRBD1; J gene: TRBJ2-7; V gene: TRBV10-3; clone size: NA; CDR3 protein: CAISERDRYEQYF; CDR3 DNA: TGTGCCATCAGTGAAAGGGACAGGTACGAGCAGTACTTC
D gene: NA; J gene: TRBJ1-2; V gene: TRBV27; clone size: NA; CDR3 protein: CASSLSTVGGSGGYTF; CDR3 DNA: TGTGCCAGCAGTTTATCCACAGTCGGGGGGTCGGGTGGCTACACCTTC
D gene: TRBD2; J gene: TRBJ2-3; V gene: TRBV12-5; clone size: NA; CDR3 protein: CASGLGASGGLDTQYF; CDR3 DNA: TGTGCTAGTGGTTTGGGTGCTAGCGGGGGGCTAGATACGCAGTATTTT
D gene: NA; J gene: TRBJ2-2; V gene: TRBV9; clone size: NA; CDR3 protein: CASSVASSSLLESGELFF; CDR3 DNA: TGTGCCAGCAGCGTAGCAAGTTCTAGCCTTTTGGAGTCCGGGGAGCTATTTTTT
D gene: NA; J gene: TRBJ1-2; V gene: TRBV30; clone size: NA; CDR3 protein: CAGTQGANYGYTF; CDR3 DNA: TGTGCCGGCACGCAGGGAGCTAACTATGGCTACACCTTC
D gene: TRBD2; J gene: TRBJ2-7; V gene: TRBV5-5; clone size: NA; CDR3 protein: CASSLALAGDLPYEQYF; CDR3 DNA: TGTGCCAGCAGCTTGGCCCTAGCGGGAGACCTCCCCTACGAGCAGTACTTC
D gene: NA; J gene: TRBJ2-7; V gene: TRBV28; clone size: NA; CDR3 protein: CATTRGTILVSYEQYF; CDR3 DNA: TGTGCCACCACGAGGGGCACCATCCTCGTATCATACGAGCAGTACTTC
D gene: NA; J gene: TRBJ1-1; V gene: TRBV5-8; clone size: NA; CDR3 protein: CASRGDTEAFF; CDR3 DNA: TGTGCCAGCAGGGGGGACACTGAAGCTTTCTTT
D gene: NA; J gene: TRBJ1-2; V gene: TRBV12-3/TRBV12-4; clone size: NA; CDR3 protein: CASSWDITYGYTF; CDR3 DNA: TGTGCCAGCAGCTGGGACATTACCTATGGCTACACCTTC
D gene: NA; J gene: TRBJ2-7; V gene: TRBV5-1; clone size: few; CDR3 protein: CASSERGRANEQYF; CDR3 DNA: TGCGCCAGCAGTGAAAGGGGCAGGGCAAACGAGCAGTACTTC
D gene: NA; J gene: TRBJ2-2; V gene: TRBV6-5; clone size: few; CDR3 protein: CASRGTLNTGELFF; CDR3 DNA: TGTGCCAGCAGGGGGACTTTGAACACCGGGGAGCTGTTTTTT
D gene: NA; J gene: TRBJ1-3; V gene: TRBV5-1; clone size: NA; CDR3 protein: CASSPTPGPGNTIYF; CDR3 DNA: TGCGCCAGCAGCCCCACACCGGGGCCTGGAAACACCATATATTTT
D gene: TRBD1; J gene: TRBJ1-3; V gene: TRBV14; clone size: NA; CDR3 protein: CASSQDLGTGVLGNTIYF; CDR3 DNA: TGTGCCAGCAGCCAAGATCTGGGGACAGGGGTACTTGGAAACACCATATATTTT
D gene: NA; J gene: TRBJ2-1; V gene: TRBV23-1; clone size: NA; CDR3 protein: CASSQRGRRSYNEQFF; CDR3 DNA: TGCGCCAGCAGTCAGCGGGGCAGGAGGTCCTACAATGAGCAGTTCTTC
D gene: NA; J gene: TRBJ1-5; V gene: TRBV13; clone size: NA; CDR3 protein: CASSPGLGNQPQHF; CDR3 DNA: TGTGCCAGCAGCCCAGGACTGGGGAATCAGCCCCAGCATTTT
D gene: NA; J gene: TRBJ2-7; V gene: TRBV3-1/TRBV3-2; clone size: NA; CDR3 protein: CASSQWDGNEQYF; CDR3 DNA: TGTGCCAGCAGCCAATGGGACGGAAACGAGCAGTACTTC
D gene: NA; J gene: TRBJ1-4; V gene: TRBV5-1; clone size: NA; CDR3 protein: CASSLAGGVGEKLFF; CDR3 DNA: TGCGCCAGCAGCTTGGCGGGGGGAGTGGGTGAAAAACTGTTTTTT
D gene: NA; J gene: TRBJ1-1; V gene: TRBV3-1/TRBV3-2; clone size: NA; CDR3 protein: CASSQRGADTEAFF; CDR3 DNA: TGTGCCAGCAGCCAACGAGGGGCGGACACTGAAGCTTTCTTT
D gene: TRBD1; J gene: TRBJ1-2; V gene: TRBV2; clone size: NA; CDR3 protein: CASSVDRGEYGYTF; CDR3 DNA: TGTGCCAGCAGCGTCGACAGGGGGGAGTATGGCTACACCTTC
D gene: NA; J gene: TRBJ2-1; V gene: TRBV7-2; clone size: NA; CDR3 protein: CASSLDTRDGEQFF; CDR3 DNA: TGTGCCAGCAGCTTAGACACCCGGGACGGTGAGCAGTTCTTC